The 24 T cell receptor beta chains below were found in one sample sequenced in a study of blood T cell repertoires in COVID-19. Clones were sequenced by immunoSEQ multiplex PCR, and TCRdb holds only the in-frame ones, with some missing. The data show 150,000 to 200,000 clones, 85% seen once. Sequencing input: peripheral blood. Source of these receptors: a human donor with acute or convalescent COVID-19. The donor label of this sample is uncertain.

This clone occurred once. The CDR3 here is CSASLGVAGDGYTF. CDR3 nucleotides: TGCAGTGCTAGTCTCGGAGTTGCAGGGGACGGCTACACCTTC. The chain is built from TRBV20-1 and TRBJ1-2; D is possibly TRBD1 (6 bases). The CDR3 length is 14 residues. Trimming pared 3 bases from V and 8 bases from J, leaving 19 bases between. The germline V gene encodes CDR1 DFQATT and CDR2 SNEGSKA (reference sequence).

The genes are TRBV15 and TRBJ1-4; D gene ambiguous. CDR3 length: 16 amino acids. Germline values: CDR1 LNHNV, CDR2 YYDKDF (reference sequence). Trimming cost V 1 base and J 5 bases, with 14 bases left between them. CDR3 amino acids: CATSRAEGVRNEKLFF. The CDR3 DNA sequence: TGTGCCACCAGCAGAGCTGAGGGAGTGAGAAATGAAAAACTGTTTTTT.

The CDR3, as DNA: TGTGCCATCAAAGGGACAGGGGATCAGCCCCAGCATTTT. It specifies CAIKGTGDQPQHF. This sequence joins TRBV10-3 and TRBJ1-5, with 10 bases fitting TRBD1. The CDR3 covers 13 residues. Per germline, CDR1 ENHRY and CDR2 SYGVKD. V was pared by 7 bases and J by 5 bases, with 2 bases of the junction left unmatched.

This chain links TRBV4-2 with TRBJ1-5; D remains ambiguous. The CDR3 loop spans 16 amino acids. V gave up 1 base and J gave up 0 bases, with 10 bases separating them. The germline V gene has CDR1 LGHNA and CDR2 YNFKEQ. The CDR3 DNA follows: TGTGCCAGCAGCCAAGTAAAAGGGAGTAGCAATCAGCCCCAGCATTTT. It specifies CASSQVKGSSNQPQHF.

This clone was observed a handful of times. V usage is TRBV5-6 and J usage is TRBJ1-2, with D tentatively TRBD1 (5 bases). The CDR3 spans 15 residues. The germline CDR1 and CDR2 sequences are SGHDT and YYEEEE. Trimming stripped 6 bases from V and 1 base from J, with 16 bases between. CDR3 bases: TGTGCCAGCATCTCGTGGGGGGGATTTAACTATGGCTACACCTTC. Protein sequence: CASISWGGFNYGYTF.

The chain joins TRBV7-2 to TRBJ1-1; D is perhaps TRBD1 (5 bases). From germline, CDR1 is SGHTA and CDR2 FQGNSA. CDR3 length: 14 residues. Trimming cost V 4 bases and J 2 bases, with 11 bases left between them. For the CDR3, the DNA is TGTGCCAGCAGCTCATGGGGGGGAAACACTGAAGCTTTCTTT. It yields the protein CASSSWGGNTEAFF.

The chain carries TRBV2 and TRBJ2-2, with 9 bases that match TRBD1. V lost 6 bases to trimming and J lost 3 bases; unmatched junction nucleotides: 8. Germline V gene lookup returns CDR1 SNHLY and CDR2 FYNNEI. The CDR3 is 16 amino acids. CDR3 bases: TGTGCCAGCAGCAAGGACAGGGGTGGCGACACCGGGGAGCTGTTTTTT. It codes for CASSKDRGGDTGELFF.

The chain is built from TRBV6-2 or TRBV6-3 and TRBJ2-2; a possible D gene is TRBD2 (6 bases). Trimming left V 3 bases short and J 1 base short, with 12 bases between. Germline V CDR1 and CDR2: MNHEY, SVGEGT. The CDR3 is 16 residues long. The CDR3 here is CASSYRGTRNTGELFF. CDR3 nucleotide sequence: TGTGCCAGCAGTTATCGTGGGACTCGGAACACCGGGGAGCTGTTTTTT.

This chain links TRBV18 with TRBJ2-1, with D hard to call. V was clipped by 0 bases and J by 7 bases, with 7 bases between them. The CDR3 runs to 13 residues. In germline, CDR1 is KGHSH, CDR2 LQKENI. CDR3 DNA: TGTGCCAGCTCACCACCGTCCGGGAATGAGCAGTTCTTC. Encoded protein: CASSPPSGNEQFF.

The chain employs TRBV30 and TRBJ1-6, with unresolved D. The CDR3 covers 16 residues. The V gene's germline CDR1 is GTSNPN and CDR2 SVGIG (reference sequence). The V end was cut by 0 bases, the J end by 2 bases, with 11 bases between. CDR3 protein: CAWSVHKLTYNSPLHF. The CDR3 nucleotides read TGTGCCTGGAGTGTACACAAGTTGACCTATAATTCACCCCTCCACTTT.

This chain uses TRBV9 with TRBJ1-1; the match to TRBD1 covers 7 bases. The CDR3 extends over 13 amino acids. Germline V gene lookup returns CDR1 SGDLS and CDR2 YYNGEE. V shed 4 bases, J shed 5 bases, and the junction held 5 bases outside the gene matches. CDR3 sequence (DNA): TGTGCCAGCAGCCCAAGGGGACAGACTGAAGCTTTCTTT. As protein: CASSPRGQTEAFF.

The count of this clone is one. The rearrangement uses TRBV7-2 and TRBJ2-3; 12 nucleotides match TRBD1. V was pared by 8 bases and J by 4 bases, with 10 bases of the junction left unmatched. The germline V gene encodes CDR1 SGHTA and CDR2 FQGNSA. The CDR3 length is 16 residues. The CDR3 protein is CASLDGDRGLSDTQYF. The CDR3 coding sequence is TGTGCCAGCCTCGATGGGGACAGGGGGCTTTCAGATACGCAGTATTTT. Variable domain in full (rest from reference TRBV7-2 and TRBJ2-3): GAGVSQSPSNKVTEKGKDVELRCDPISGHTALYWYRQSLGQGLEFLIYFQGNSAPDKSGLPSDRFSAERTGGSVSTLTIQRTQQEDSAVYLCASLDGDRGLSDTQYFGPGTRLTVL.

In regard to this clone: This CDR3 is also generated by other DNA sequences in the sample. This chain connects TRBV18 to TRBJ1-1; possibly TRBD1 for D (6 bases). Looked up from germline, CDR1 is KGHSH and CDR2 is LQKENI. Trimming left V 4 bases short and J 2 bases short, with 8 bases between. This CDR3 is built from 13 residues. CDR3: CASSLGQNTEAFF. CDR3 sequence (DNA): TGTGCCAGCTCACTGGGACAAAACACTGAAGCTTTCTTT.

CDR3 protein: CASSLERQALYSNQPQHF. Here the CDR3 DNA reads TGTGCCAGCAGCTTAGAACGACAGGCCCTTTATAGCAATCAGCCCCAGCATTTT. The gene calls are TRBV7-2 and TRBJ1-5; the D gene is possibly TRBD1 (6 bases). CDR1 is SGHTA, CDR2 FQGNSA, per germline. The CDR3 loop spans 18 amino acids. V was clipped by 1 base and J by 0 bases, with 16 bases between them.

The chain is built from TRBV6-6 and TRBJ2-1; perhaps TRBD2 as D (6 bases). Germline assignment: CDR1 MNHNY and CDR2 SVGAGI (reference sequence). Trimming cost V 7 bases and J 8 bases, with 21 bases left between them. The CDR3 sequence is 15 residues long. In DNA form, the CDR3 reads TGTGCCAGCACCTTACCTGCCAGGACGGGGGATGAGCAGTTCTTC. Translation gives CASTLPARTGDEQFF.

In its sample, this clone was seen a few times. The rearrangement joins TRBV15 to TRBJ1-6, with TRBD1 as a possible D gene (5 bases). The V gene lost 0 bases and the J gene lost 4 bases, with 10 bases spanning the gap. This CDR3 region has 16 residues. Germline V lookup: CDR1 LNHNV, CDR2 YYDKDF (reference sequence). The CDR3 loop reads CATSRDVYRYNSPLHF. The CDR3 DNA reads TGTGCCACCAGCAGAGATGTTTACAGGTATAATTCACCCCTCCACTTT.

This clone was seen only a few times. The V gene is TRBV9, the J gene TRBJ2-7; D not certain. The CDR3 loop spans 15 amino acids. Per germline, CDR1 SGDLS and CDR2 YYNGEE. Trimming removed 0 bases at V and 0 bases at J, with 10 bases between. The DNA for the CDR3 is TGTGCCAGCAGCGTAGATCTCTCGAGCTCCTACGAGCAGTACTTC. Protein product: CASSVDLSSSYEQYF.

The gene calls are TRBV19 and TRBJ2-1; 9 bases map to TRBD1. The germline gives CDR1 LNHDA, CDR2 SQIVND (reference sequence). Losses at the gene ends were 3 bases for V and 7 bases for J; bases not matched to a gene: 7. The CDR3 totals 15 residues. CDR3 sequence: CASSIGTGSGNEQFF. CDR3 in DNA: TGTGCCAGTAGTATTGGGACAGGGAGTGGGAATGAGCAGTTCTTC.

The chain links TRBV11-3 to TRBJ2-7; TRBD2 matches at 11 bases. V lost 3 bases, J lost 2 bases, and 3 bases stayed unmatched. The CDR3 loop spans 15 amino acids. Germline assignment: CDR1 SGHNT and CDR2 YENEEA. The CDR3 DNA is TGTGCCAGCAGCTTGGGACTAGCGGTCCCCTACGAGCAGTACTTC. Translated, it gives CASSLGLAVPYEQYF.

The chain has TRBV9 and TRBJ1-2; D is ambiguous. This CDR3 has 14 residues. Deletions cut 2 bases from V and 4 bases from J, with 12 bases between. Germline V gene lookup returns CDR1 SGDLS and CDR2 YYNGEE. This chain's CDR3 is CASSVAVATYGYTF. The CDR3 DNA sequence: TGTGCCAGCAGCGTGGCGGTCGCAACCTATGGCTACACCTTC.

The chain has TRBV7-2 and TRBJ2-1, with 8 bases that match TRBD2. CDR1 is SGHTA and CDR2 is FQGNSA in the germline V gene. This CDR3 is 15 amino acids long. Unmatched junction bases numbered 11, after V lost 6 bases and J lost 7 bases. The CDR3 sequence: CASRPGGAGANEQFF. In nucleotides, the CDR3 is TGTGCCAGCAGGCCCGGGGGGGCCGGGGCGAATGAGCAGTTCTTC.

Remarks on this clone: This same CDR3 is encoded by further DNA sequences in the sample. CDR3 residues: CASSPGTGNQPQHF. The CDR3 DNA reads TGTGCCAGCTCACCAGGGACAGGCAATCAGCCCCAGCATTTT. This chain links TRBV18 with TRBJ1-5, with 7 bases lining up with TRBD1. Trimming at V came to 2 bases and at J to 2 bases, leaving 0 bases not matched to a gene. Germline V gene sequence: CDR1 KGHSH, CDR2 LQKENI. CDR3 length equals 14 residues.

The V and J genes are TRBV19 and TRBJ1-1; D is unclear. Germline V CDR1 and CDR2: LNHDA, SQIVND (reference sequence). The ends were cut back, 2 bases at V and 2 bases at J, with 6 bases in the middle. The CDR3 sequence is 13 residues long. This CDR3 reads CASSIRGNTEAFF. For the CDR3, the DNA is TGTGCCAGTAGTATAAGAGGAAACACTGAAGCTTTCTTT.

The chain links TRBV5-1 to TRBJ2-6, with D tentatively TRBD2 (7 bases). Germline CDR1 is SGHRS and CDR2 is YFSETQ. Trimming removed 1 base from V and 1 base from J, with 15 bases in between. This CDR3 spans 18 amino acids. The CDR3 coding sequence is TGCGCCAGCAGCTTGATGGGGGGGCCTAGTTCTGGGGCCAACGTCCTGACTTTC. Its protein is CASSLMGGPSSGANVLTF.